The 30 T cell receptor beta chains presented below share a single source sample, sequenced in a study of blood T cell repertoires in COVID-19. This table comes from immunoSEQ multiplex PCR, and its TCRdb copy is limited to in-frame clones, with some not included. Among under 30,000 clones, 92% were seen once, and the ten largest hold 2% to 2.5%. Sequencing input: peripheral blood. The receptors were gathered from a middle-aged man with active COVID-19.

This chain connects TRBV13 to TRBJ2-4, with a tentative D call TRBD1 (5 bases). V gave up 3 bases and J gave up 7 bases, with 10 bases separating them. The CDR3 has 13 residues. Germline loops: CDR1 PRHDT, CDR2 FYEKMQ (reference sequence). The CDR3 DNA sequence: TGTGCCAGCAGCTTTTTCAGGGATAACATTCAGTACTTC. Translating it yields CASSFFRDNIQYF.

The V and J genes are TRBV25-1 and TRBJ2-4; 10 bases fit TRBD1. After removal of 2 bases from V and 6 bases from J, the junction contained 4 bases not matched to a gene. CDR3 length: 15 amino acids. The germline V gene has CDR1 MGHDK and CDR2 SYGVNS. The CDR3 region is CASSEVGDRGNIQYF. The CDR3 DNA is TGTGCCAGCAGTGAAGTGGGGGACAGGGGAAACATTCAGTACTTC.

The rearrangement joins TRBV6-5 to TRBJ2-1, with 11 nucleotides matching TRBD2. Per germline, CDR1 MNHEY and CDR2 SVGAGI. J gave up 7 bases and V 6 bases, and 8 bases lay outside the gene matches. The CDR3 is made up of 15 amino acids. The CDR3 reads CASSLAGGPSNEQFF. The CDR3 DNA sequence: TGTGCCAGCAGCTTAGCGGGAGGGCCGTCTAATGAGCAGTTCTTC.

This chain joins TRBV2 and TRBJ2-1; 10 positions match TRBD1. V was clipped by 4 bases and J by 7 bases; unmatched bases: 10. The CDR3 loop spans 16 amino acids. Looked up from germline, CDR1 is SNHLY and CDR2 is FYNNEI. CDR3 nucleotides: TGTGCCAGCAGTGGGGTCCCGGGACAGGGGAAGAATGAGCAGTTCTTC. Translation: CASSGVPGQGKNEQFF.

The V gene is TRBV4-1, the J gene TRBJ2-1; TRBD2 agrees at 8 bases. In germline, CDR1 is MGHRA, CDR2 YSYEKL. The V gene end was trimmed by 4 bases and the J gene end by 10 bases; junction bases not matched to a gene: 12. The CDR3 covers 15 residues. CDR3 nucleotide sequence: TGCGCCAGCAGCCCGCTAGGTGCCGGGGGGGACGAGCAGTTCTTC. This gives the protein CASSPLGAGGDEQFF.

This clone was counted a single time. CDR3 loop: CASSPGQGDNSPLHF. The CDR3 coding sequence is TGTGCCAGCAGCCCGGGACAGGGTGATAATTCACCCCTCCACTTT. This chain uses TRBV7-9 with TRBJ1-6; 9 bases are shared with TRBD1. This CDR3 is built from 15 residues. Per the germline V gene, CDR1 is SEHNR and CDR2 is FQNEAQ (reference sequence). With 5 bases clipped from V and 5 bases from J, the junction kept 4 bases outside the gene matches. Full variable domain (outside the CDR3, taken from reference TRBV7-9 and TRBJ1-6): DTGVSQNPRHKITKRGQNVTFRCDPISEHNRLYWYRQTLGQGPEFLTYFQNEAQLEKSRLLSDRFSAERPKGSFSTLEIQRTEQGDSAMYLCASSPGQGDNSPLHFGNGTRLTVT.

For the CDR3, the DNA is TGCGCCAGCCGCGGTGGACTAGCGGGAGTGAGCACCGGGGAGCTGTTTTTT. Protein product: CASRGGLAGVSTGELFF. The chain joins TRBV5-1 to TRBJ2-2, with 13 bases identical to TRBD2. CDR3 size: 17 residues. From germline, CDR1 is SGHRS and CDR2 YFSETQ. The V gene end was trimmed by 7 bases and the J gene end by 4 bases; junction bases not matched to a gene: 10.

The chain has TRBV7-9 and TRBJ2-3; weak D call: TRBD1 (5 bases). The V gene's germline CDR1 is SEHNR and CDR2 FQNEAQ (reference sequence). V lost 3 bases and J lost 0, with 13 bases in between. CDR3 length: 16 amino acids. The CDR3: CASSFSGMTSTDTQYF. The CDR3 DNA reads as TGTGCCAGCAGCTTCTCAGGGATGACTAGCACAGATACGCAGTATTTT.

V is TRBV7-8 and J is TRBJ1-2; 7 nucleotides agree with TRBD1. The CDR3 totals 14 residues. With V trimmed by 5 bases and J by 7 bases, 10 bases remained unmatched. Germline V CDR1 and CDR2: SGHVS, FQNEAQ. For the CDR3, the DNA is TGTGCCAGCAGCCCACCAGGGGGGCGCCGTGGCTACACCTTC. Its protein product is CASSPPGGRRGYTF.

The chain carries TRBV28 and TRBJ2-1; 11 nucleotides line up with TRBD2. There are 16 residues in the CDR3. The ends lost 5 bases at V and 7 bases at J; junction bases unmatched: 10. The germline gives CDR1 MDHEN, CDR2 SYDVKM. The CDR3 DNA reads TGTGCCAGCAGTACGACTAGCGGGGCTATGGGTAATGAGCAGTTCTTC. This encodes CASSTTSGAMGNEQFF. The whole variable domain, remainder taken from reference TRBV28 and TRBJ2-1, is DVKVTQSSRYLVKRTGEKVFLECVQDMDHENMFWYRQDPGLGLRLIYFSYDVKMKEKGDIPEGYSVSREKKERFSLILESASTNQTSMYLCASSTTSGAMGNEQFFGPGTRLTVL.

DNA of the CDR3: TGTGCCAGCACTCCGGGCTGGGGAGTCTCCTACAATGAGCAGTTCTTC. Its protein is CASTPGWGVSYNEQFF. The rearrangement uses TRBV2 and TRBJ2-1; D might be TRBD2 (5 bases). Trimming cost V 7 bases and J 0 bases, with 16 bases left between them. CDR1 and CDR2 from the germline V gene are SNHLY and FYNNEI. There are 16 residues in the CDR3.

This sequence joins TRBV7-9 and TRBJ2-7; 7 nucleotides match TRBD2. The germline V gene encodes CDR1 SEHNR and CDR2 FQNEAQ (reference sequence). This CDR3 has 14 residues. J lost 3 bases, V lost 1 base, and 3 bases had no gene match. CDR3 in amino acids: CASSLGGGGYEQYF. The CDR3, as DNA: TGTGCCAGCAGCTTAGGGGGCGGGGGCTACGAGCAGTACTTC.

The V and J genes are TRBV6-5 and TRBJ2-3; no reliable D call. The CDR3 totals 16 residues. The germline gives CDR1 MNHEY, CDR2 SVGAGI. The V gene lost 0 bases and the J gene lost 4 bases, with 14 bases spanning the gap. The CDR3 region is CASSYSEVNHPDTQYF. As DNA, the CDR3 is TGTGCCAGCAGTTACTCCGAGGTAAATCATCCAGATACGCAGTATTTT.

CDR3 protein: CASSYGTGFTEAFF. CDR3 coding DNA: TGTGCCAGCAGTTATGGGACAGGGTTCACTGAAGCTTTCTTT. The V gene is TRBV6-5, the J gene TRBJ1-1; 9 bases align to TRBD1. The CDR3 is 14 amino acids. Germline V gene data show CDR1 as MNHEY and CDR2 as SVGAGI. J lost 4 bases, V lost 3 bases, and 3 bases had no gene match.

The CDR3, as DNA: TGTGCCAGCAGCTCTAGGACAGGGGCGGACACTGAAGCTTTCTTT. It is translated as CASSSRTGADTEAFF. The chain uses TRBV7-9 and TRBJ1-1; 9 positions match TRBD1. Trimming cost V 4 bases and J 3 bases; bases outside gene matches: 6. Germline values: CDR1 SEHNR, CDR2 FQNEAQ (reference sequence). The CDR3 totals 15 residues.

V is TRBV28 and J is TRBJ2-7, with TRBD2 matching 8 bases. Germline V gene lookup returns CDR1 MDHEN and CDR2 SYDVKM. The CDR3 loop spans 15 amino acids. Trimming took 4 bases from V and 5 from J; bases not matched to a gene: 10. CDR3 protein: CASSSLSGGVHEQYF. The CDR3 coding sequence is TGTGCCAGCAGTTCCCTATCGGGAGGGGTCCACGAGCAGTACTTC. The full variable domain, with the rest looked up from reference TRBV28 and TRBJ2-7, is DVKVTQSSRYLVKRTGEKVFLECVQDMDHENMFWYRQDPGLGLRLIYFSYDVKMKEKGDIPEGYSVSREKKERFSLILESASTNQTSMYLCASSSLSGGVHEQYFGPGTRLTVT.

The rearrangement links TRBV5-5 to TRBJ2-3; TRBD1 matches at 7 bases. Trimming removed 2 bases from V and 8 bases from J; junction bases left unmatched: 5. Germline values: CDR1 SGHKS, CDR2 YYEKEE (reference sequence). The CDR3 contains 13 residues. CDR3 region: CASSFIYRGTQYF. The CDR3 DNA reads as TGTGCCAGCAGCTTTATCTACAGGGGTACGCAGTATTTT.

The table lists this clone with a few counts. J is TRBJ2-2 and V is TRBV4-2; D may be TRBD1 (6 bases). V lost 4 bases to trimming and J lost 8 bases, with 14 bases between them. This CDR3 is 14 amino acids long. Per the germline V gene, CDR1 is LGHNA and CDR2 is YNFKEQ. The CDR3: CASSPRDMLGELFF. The CDR3 DNA follows: TGTGCCAGCAGCCCTCGGGACATGCTGGGGGAGCTGTTTTTT.

The chain employs TRBV6-1 and TRBJ2-4; 10 nucleotides agree with TRBD2. This CDR3 region has 15 residues. Germline values: CDR1 MNHNS, CDR2 SASEGT. V shed 1 base and J 6 bases; nucleotides not matched to a gene: 3. CDR3 in DNA: TGTGCCAGCAGTGAAGGTATAGCGGGGGGAAACATTCAGTACTTC. The encoded protein is CASSEGIAGGNIQYF.

This rearrangement joins TRBV10-3 to TRBJ2-3, with D possibly matching TRBD2 (5 bases). Germline CDR1 and CDR2: ENHRY and SYGVKD. The length of the CDR3 is 15 residues. CDR3 loop: CALGMDRGSTDTQYF. The CDR3 nucleotides read TGTGCACTAGGGATGGATCGGGGAAGCACAGATACGCAGTATTTT.

The chain has TRBV28 and TRBJ1-4; D not resolved. Germline V lookup: CDR1 MDHEN, CDR2 SYDVKM. Trimming left V 3 bases short and J 12 bases short, with 14 bases between. The CDR3 consists of 13 residues. DNA of the CDR3: TGTGCCAGCAGTTTTCGGAATACCGAGGAACTGTTTTTT. Residues: CASSFRNTEELFF.

This clone was seen a single time. The V gene is TRBV19, the J gene TRBJ1-2, with D possibly matching TRBD1 (6 bases). The CDR3 is 15 residues long. Trimming took 3 bases from V and 14 from J, leaving 25 bases between them. Germline loops: CDR1 LNHDA, CDR2 SQIVND (reference sequence). CDR3 DNA sequence: TGTGCCAGTAGTATCCCGAAGGACAGCATGAGAATATCGACCTTC. Encoded protein: CASSIPKDSMRISTF.

This clone has a handful of counts. This chain links TRBV15 with TRBJ1-1; D perhaps matches TRBD1 (6 bases). CDR1 LNHNV and CDR2 YYDKDF come from the germline V gene (reference sequence). The ends were cut back, 7 bases at V and 5 bases at J, with 11 bases in the middle. CDR3 size: 12 residues. The CDR3 coding sequence is TGTGCCACCATGGACAGCAGGACTGAAGCTTTCTTT. This encodes CATMDSRTEAFF.

This clone occurred a few times. The chain is built from TRBV7-9 and TRBJ2-7, with TRBD1 matching 8 bases. Germline CDR1 SEHNR, CDR2 FQNEAQ (reference sequence). This CDR3 has 16 residues. With 5 bases clipped from V and 4 bases from J, the junction kept 13 bases outside the gene matches. In nucleotides, the CDR3 is TGTGCCAGCAGCCAAGGAGACAGGGGTATCAAATACGAGCAGTACTTC. This sequence encodes CASSQGDRGIKYEQYF.

The V call is TRBV5-1, the J call TRBJ1-1; 8 bases are shared with TRBD1. Germline assignment: CDR1 SGHRS and CDR2 YFSETQ. V lost 3 bases to trimming and J lost 5 bases; unmatched junction nucleotides: 12. CDR3 length: 16 residues. In DNA form, the CDR3 reads TGCGCCAGCAGCTCGCCTGGACAGGGATCGACTACTGAAGCTTTCTTT. Its protein is CASSSPGQGSTTEAFF. The entire variable domain, with the rest obtained from reference TRBV5-1 and TRBJ1-1, is as follows: KAGVTQTPRYLIKTRGQQVTLSCSPISGHRSVSWYQQTPGQGLQFLFEYFSETQRNKGNFPGRFSGRQFSNSRSEMNVSTLELGDSALYLCASSSPGQGSTTEAFFGQGTRLTVV.

This clone came up once. The rearrangement joins TRBV27 to TRBJ1-1; no clear D gene. The CDR3 consists of 16 residues. V shed 5 bases and J shed 1 base, with 17 bases lying between them. Germline CDR1 MNHEY, CDR2 SMNVEV (reference sequence). CDR3 DNA sequence: TGTGCCAGCAGTCCCGGCGAAGGGAGGAAGAACACTGAAGCTTTCTTT. Amino acid sequence: CASSPGEGRKNTEAFF.

The chain has TRBV5-1 and TRBJ2-1; weak D call: TRBD1 (5 bases). The germline CDR1 and CDR2 sequences are SGHRS and YFSETQ. V was pared by 2 bases and J by 3 bases, with 6 bases between. This CDR3 comprises 13 residues. The CDR3 is CASSFQGYNEQFF. Written as DNA, the CDR3 is TGCGCCAGCAGCTTTCAGGGCTACAATGAGCAGTTCTTC.

V and J are TRBV6-5 and TRBJ1-1; D call uncertain. Trimming shortened V by 2 bases and J by 4 bases, and 11 bases separated the two germline ends. Germline V lookup: CDR1 MNHEY, CDR2 SVGAGI. The CDR3 totals 14 residues. The CDR3 here is CASSYVRGSTEAFF. For the CDR3, the DNA is TGTGCCAGCAGTTACGTTAGAGGAAGCACTGAAGCTTTCTTT.

The CDR3 nucleotides read TGTGCCAGCACGCTAGATTACAATGAGCAGTTCTTC. Translation gives CASTLDYNEQFF. This chain links TRBV12-3 or TRBV12-4 with TRBJ2-1; D unclear. V was clipped by 7 bases and J by 4 bases, with 8 bases between them. The CDR3 spans 12 residues.

J is TRBJ1-1 and V is TRBV5-1; a weak D match, TRBD1 (5 bases). Germline loops: CDR1 SGHRS, CDR2 YFSETQ. Trimming shortened V by 3 bases and J by 6 bases, and 21 bases separated the two germline ends. The CDR3 is 16 residues long. The CDR3 region is CASSSLIMGGAAEAFF. DNA of the CDR3: TGCGCCAGCAGCTCTCTTATTATGGGGGGAGCCGCTGAAGCTTTCTTT. The full variable domain, with the rest looked up from reference TRBV5-1 and TRBJ1-1, is KAGVTQTPRYLIKTRGQQVTLSCSPISGHRSVSWYQQTPGQGLQFLFEYFSETQRNKGNFPGRFSGRQFSNSRSEMNVSTLELGDSALYLCASSSLIMGGAAEAFFGQGTRLTVV.